This T cell receptor (beta chain) derives from a study of Graves' ophthalmopathy and Graves' hyperthyroidism (dated by TCRdb to the late 2010s). Turning to the overall study: Peripheral blood was collected before any treatment was given, at the time of initial diagnosis. The study used signatures of the TCR beta repertoire to tell Graves' ophthalmopathy apart from Graves' hyperthyroidism and to predict which patients would progress to ophthalmopathy. In total, around 140 blood samples were TCR-sequenced: approximately 42 ophthalmopathy, some 75 hyperthyroidism and 17 hyperthyroidism-to-ophthalmopathy patients. A discovery set of about a hundred patients (more than 40 ophthalmopathy, approximately 58 stable hyperthyroidism) was enrolled to explore V-J signatures distinguishing ophthalmopathy from hyperthyroidism. An independent validation cohort comprised some 19 hyperthyroidism patients and over 15 patients who later progressed from hyperthyroidism to ophthalmopathy. In about six hyperthyroidism patients, the T-cell repertoires found in thyroid tissue were compared with those found in blood. Once sampling was done, hyperthyroidism patients were given methimazole at a starting dose of 30 mg daily, while ophthalmopathy patients were given high-dose intravenous methylprednisolone. For training and testing, the approximately 97 patients in the discovery cohort were randomly divided in a 7:3 ratio. General conclusions and limits of the study: Most expanded thyroid clonotypes with a frequency above 0.001 also appeared in blood, which suggests that blood repertoires may reflect the immune response in the thyroid. Ophthalmopathy was separated from stable hyperthyroidism by the 13-signature model with around 89% sensitivity and about 81% specificity in cross-validation and with 80%/75% in the test set. Sample size was not predetermined statistically, and investigators were not blinded to group allocation. In validation, the model predicted ophthalmopathy progression with about 70% sensitivity and 72.22% specificity; approximately 12 predicted patients were CT-confirmed with GO in a median of 6.5 months.

TCR beta CDR3 regions were amplified from RNA transcripts for repertoire sequencing. The first round was an RT-PCR using HTBI primers with the Qiagen OneStep RT-PCR kit, and this first round was followed by a second-round multiplex PCR, then size selection and purification. Libraries were sequenced on an Illumina HiSeq2000 using paired-end 100 bp reads. Per the authors' processing: SOAPnuke was used to process the reads, throwing out any read that had adapters, had uncalled bases, had a mean Phred below 15, or lacked an exact constant-primer or identifier match. High-quality paired reads were merged with COPE v1.2.5. Each unique nucleotide sequence was treated as a clonotype, and MiTCR v1.1 was used to align the clonotypes to the IMGT TRB V, D and J references. The analysis was limited to V-J combinations with a frequency above 0.0001, which together covered roughly 99% of the repertoires. For each V-J combination, a TCR clonal expansion and chaos score was defined as the ratio of F50 clonal expansion to chaos observed in the TCRdist matrix. Features were reduced by Welch's t-statistics and random forest to over ten V-J combinations, which fed a naive Bayes classifier. Thyroid-blood repertoire similarity was quantified with the Morisita-Horn index. TCRdb reprocessed the public reads (quality trimming at Q25 with fastp, clone calling with MiXCR) and kept in-frame beta chains. Each entry is one CDR3 protein sequence, shown with its most common DNA and genes. Here the V and J calls rest on TCRdb's processing, not on the authors' analysis. The sample table records some 160,000 distinct CDR3 sequences; roughly 36% of these occur just once. The ten most abundant clones make up 8% to 10% of the sample.

This clonotype was picked up a small number of times. Its antigen remains unidentified. No much larger clonotype is one base removed from it; base qualities were not supplied. The ophthalmopathy patients had moderately to severely active disease, with a Clinical Activity Score of 3 or higher, a NOSPECS grade of 4 or higher, and a disease duration of less than 3 months. Patients with other autoimmune diseases, uncontrolled infections, pregnancy or lactation were excluded. Diagnosis was based on clinical symptoms, serum thyroxine, TRAb, thyroid ultrasound and orbital computed tomography. PBMCs were isolated from around 10 ml of fresh peripheral blood by Ficoll-Paque density gradient centrifugation. Trizol reagent was used to extract the total RNA, and its quality was then checked on an Agilent 2100 Bioanalyzer. Looking up the germline V gene yields CDR1 MNHEY and CDR2 SVGAGI. From cysteine to phenylalanine, the CDR3 is 14 amino acids long. The entry retains the CDR3 DNA only, 42 bases that are in frame from base 1. At the junction V is shortened by 2 bases and J by 2 bases, with 9 bases in between.

The source of this sequence is a man aged 25-45 years with Graves' ophthalmopathy. Donor details come from another sample of the same person, matched by shared clones. Sequencing was carried out using peripheral blood. The chain links TRBV6-5 with TRBJ2-5; no D gene call is confident. The nucleotide sequence is given as TGTGCCAGCAGTTACACCGGGTCACAAGAGACCCAGTACTTC. The translation is CASSYTGSQETQYF.